The 14 T cell receptor beta chains in this list originate from one sample, sequenced in a study of chemoradiotherapy in HPV16-positive cancers. Clones were read by immunoSEQ multiplex PCR, and TCRdb kept only the in-frame ones, dropping some. The repertoire holds about 21,000 clones, with 70% to 90% as singletons. The sample consisted of blood, taken from a patient who underwent chemoradiotherapy. These receptors were obtained from a human donor with HPV-associated anogenital cancer.

This clone was seen a single time. V and J are TRBV7-8 and TRBJ1-5; 9 bases are a match to TRBD1. Trimming cost V 4 bases and J 2 bases; bases outside gene matches: 12. The CDR3 is 18 residues long. From germline, CDR1 is SGHVS and CDR2 FQNEAQ. The CDR3 is CASSSVPGQGIGNQPQHF. CDR3 nucleotide sequence: TGTGCCAGCAGCTCAGTCCCGGGACAGGGAATAGGCAATCAGCCCCAGCATTTT.

This chain connects TRBV5-8 to TRBJ1-2; the D gene is possibly TRBD1 (5 bases). This CDR3 has 15 residues. Germline-derived CDR1 and CDR2 are SGHTS and YDEGEE. The V and J ends lost 4 bases and 2 bases respectively, with 15 bases between them. CDR3 loop: CASSPTGRGNYGYTF. The CDR3 nucleotides read TGTGCCAGCAGCCCCACAGGAAGGGGCAACTATGGCTACACCTTC.

The chain links TRBV5-4 to TRBJ2-7; 10 bases map to TRBD2. Germline lookup yields CDR1 SGHNT and CDR2 YYREEE (reference sequence). The V segment lost 5 bases and the J segment 7 bases; nucleotides outside the gene matches: 15. The CDR3 runs 16 residues. The DNA of the CDR3 is TGTGCCAGCAGTCCCCTGGGCCTAGCGGGAGCAGGGGAGCAGTACTTC. Translation gives CASSPLGLAGAGEQYF. Complete variable domain (other parts from reference TRBV5-4 and TRBJ2-7): ETGVTQSPTHLIKTRGQQVTLRCSSQSGHNTVSWYQQALGQGPQFIFQYYREEENGRGNFPPRFSGLQFPNYSSELNVNALELDDSALYLCASSPLGLAGAGEQYFGPGTRLTVT.

This chain uses TRBV6-5 with TRBJ1-6, with unresolved D. The CDR3 is 15 residues long. Trimming left V 4 bases short and J 7 bases short, with 14 bases between. Germline-derived CDR1 and CDR2 are MNHEY and SVGAGI. The CDR3 nucleotides read TGTGCCAGCAGTTCAGTTCTGGGAAGAAATTCACCCCTCCACTTT. Translating gives CASSSVLGRNSPLHF.

The chain links TRBV25-1 to TRBJ1-5; tentative D call: TRBD1 (5 bases). The CDR3 totals 14 residues. The V and J ends lost 5 bases and 3 bases respectively, with 11 bases between them. Germline values: CDR1 MGHDK, CDR2 SYGVNS. In nucleotides, the CDR3 is TGTGCCAGCAGTACGCAGGGTTTCAATCAGCCCCAGCATTTT. This codes for CASSTQGFNQPQHF.

This rearrangement joins TRBV15 to TRBJ1-5; no firm D call. V was pared by 4 bases and J by 1 base, with 8 bases between. This CDR3 comprises 14 residues. The germline gives CDR1 LNHNV, CDR2 YYDKDF (reference sequence). Here the CDR3 DNA reads TGTGCCACCAGCATCCCCCAGAGCAATCAGCCCCAGCATTTT. Protein: CATSIPQSNQPQHF.

V is TRBV6-1 and J is TRBJ2-7, with 10 bases lining up with TRBD2. The CDR3 sequence is 16 residues long. Trimming removed 0 bases from V and 4 bases from J; junction bases left unmatched: 6. The germline CDR1 and CDR2 sequences are MNHNS and SASEGT. The chain's CDR3 is CASSEAVAGGLYEQYF. CDR3 nucleotides: TGTGCCAGCAGTGAAGCGGTAGCGGGGGGACTATACGAGCAGTACTTC.

The chain uses TRBV7-6 and TRBJ2-1; TRBD2 aligns across 11 bases. Germline V lookup: CDR1 SGHVS, CDR2 FNYEAQ. This CDR3 comprises 14 residues. V was clipped by 5 bases and J by 7 bases; unmatched bases: 4. CDR3 bases: TGTGCCAGCAGCCCGGGACTAGCGGTAAATGAGCAGTTCTTC. It yields the protein CASSPGLAVNEQFF. Drawing the rest from reference TRBV7-6 and TRBJ2-1, the complete variable domain is GAGVSQSPRYKVTKRGQDVALRCDPISGHVSLYWYRQALGQGPEFLTYFNYEAQQDKSGLPNDRFSAERPEGSISTLTIQRTEQRDSAMYRCASSPGLAVNEQFFGPGTRLTVL.

The rearrangement uses TRBV6-1 and TRBJ2-1, with D possibly matching TRBD2 (5 bases). This CDR3 has 15 amino acids. Germline CDR1 is MNHNS and CDR2 is SASEGT. V gave up 7 bases and J gave up 2 bases, with 15 bases separating them. In DNA, the CDR3 is TGTGCCAGCAACTCCGGGGAAGTACCCTACAATGAGCAGTTCTTC. It codes for CASNSGEVPYNEQFF.

The chain couples TRBV15 to TRBJ2-1; TRBD2 matches at 8 bases. V dropped 1 base and J dropped 5; count of bases not matched to a gene: 4. Germline CDR1 is LNHNV and CDR2 is YYDKDF (reference sequence). CDR3 length equals 15 residues. The chain's CDR3 is CATSRAGGPNNEQFF. The CDR3 DNA is TGTGCCACCAGCAGAGCGGGAGGGCCGAACAATGAGCAGTTCTTC. The entire variable domain, with the rest obtained from reference TRBV15 and TRBJ2-1, is as follows: DAMVIQNPRYQVTQFGKPVTLSCSQTLNHNVMYWYQQKSSQAPKLLFHYYDKDFNNEADTPDNFQSRRPNTSFCFLDIRSPGLGDTAMYLCATSRAGGPNNEQFFGPGTRLTVL.

The CDR3 here is CASSQEGPPGTESYEQYF. CDR3 DNA: TGTGCCAGCAGCCAAGAGGGGCCCCCCGGGACAGAAAGCTACGAGCAGTACTTC. The chain combines TRBV4-2 with TRBJ2-7; 7 nucleotides align to TRBD1. The CDR3 covers 18 residues. J gave up 3 bases and V 0 bases, and 14 bases lay outside the gene matches. Germline V CDR1 and CDR2: LGHNA, YNFKEQ.

The rearrangement links TRBV4-3 to TRBJ2-7; 7 bases are shared with TRBD1. Germline loops: CDR1 LGHNA, CDR2 YSLEER. V was clipped by 0 bases and J by 5 bases; unmatched bases: 7. The CDR3 is made up of 15 amino acids. The CDR3 DNA follows: TGCGCCAGCAGCCAAGAGGAGACAGGGTCCCACGAGCAGTACTTC. Translated: CASSQEETGSHEQYF.

The chain has TRBV5-1 and TRBJ2-2; D gene unclear. The V end lost 0 bases, the J end lost 2 bases, and 5 bases lay between the germline ends. The CDR3 loop spans 14 amino acids. Per the germline V gene, CDR1 is SGHRS and CDR2 is YFSETQ. The CDR3 DNA is TGCGCCAGCAGCTTGGAATCTAACACCGGGGAGCTGTTTTTT. It specifies CASSLESNTGELFF.

This chain connects TRBV28 to TRBJ2-7, with TRBD1 matching over 8 bases. V dropped 5 bases and J dropped 0; count of bases not matched to a gene: 6. The V gene's germline CDR1 is MDHEN and CDR2 SYDVKM. This CDR3 is 15 amino acids long. The CDR3 protein is CASSTAGGSSYEQYF. CDR3 in DNA: TGTGCCAGCAGTACCGCAGGGGGCAGCTCCTACGAGCAGTACTTC.